Given below is one TCR beta chain in context. This record comes from a study of T cells after yellow fever vaccination. MiXCR, applied by TCRdb to the 5' RACE reads, yields one record per CDR3 protein. The sample includes 100,000 to 150,000 distinct CDR3 sequences, almost 9% of them seen just once. CDR3 length equals 19 residues. V lost 1 base, J lost 5 bases, and 25 bases lay in between. Germline values: CDR1 SGHKS, CDR2 YYEKEE (reference sequence). V gene TRBV5-5 combines with J gene TRBJ2-1; D possibly corresponds to TRBD1 (5 bases). This clonotype was obtained from a man younger than 30 who received the YFV17D yellow fever vaccine. The sample in question was CD8+ T cells sorted from PBMCs, obtained on the day of the yellow fever booster vaccination. This CDR3 is CASSLFRTSKIKLNNEQFF. For the CDR3, the DNA is TGTGCCAGCAGCTTGTTCCGGACATCCAAAATTAAATTAAACAATGAGCAGTTCTTC.